A single sample gave rise to the 14 T cell receptor beta chains below, sequenced in a study of cytotoxic CD8 clonotypes in ibrutinib-treated CLL. Some clones are missing from TCRdb's copy, which holds only in-frame ones; the method was immunoSEQ multiplex PCR. This table holds about 12,000 clones, around 62% found once. This material consisted of PBMCs, taken before ibrutinib treatment. The receptor set was obtained from a human donor with chronic lymphocytic leukemia.

The CDR3 spells CAWSSGGAGTGELFF. The CDR3 region has the DNA TGTGCCTGGAGTAGCGGGGGGGCCGGGACCGGGGAGCTGTTTTTT. The rearrangement joins TRBV30 to TRBJ2-2, with 10 bases lining up with TRBD2. The V gene's germline CDR1 is GTSNPN and CDR2 SVGIG (reference sequence). This CDR3 has 15 residues. V shed 2 bases and J 5 bases; nucleotides not matched to a gene: 5.

The chain couples TRBV7-3 to TRBJ2-3; possible D gene TRBD2, 6 bases. Per germline, CDR1 SGHTA and CDR2 FQGTGA. The CDR3 has 15 amino acids. V was shortened by 3 bases and J by 0 bases, with 10 bases between the two germline ends. The CDR3 sequence: CASSFSGLSTDTQYF. CDR3 bases: TGTGCCAGCAGCTTTTCGGGACTCAGCACAGATACGCAGTATTTT.

The rearrangement joins TRBV18 to TRBJ2-7, with 10 bases aligning to TRBD1. Germline V CDR1 and CDR2: KGHSH, LQKENI. V shed 5 bases, J shed 2 bases, and the junction held 6 bases outside the gene matches. The CDR3 length is 15 residues. The CDR3 DNA sequence: TGTGCCAGCTCAACCCACGGACAGGGGGCCTACGAGCAGTACTTC. Its protein product is CASSTHGQGAYEQYF.

V is TRBV5-6 and J is TRBJ2-7; D unclear. Between the trimmed V and J ends, which lost 4 bases and 6 bases, there was a span of 20 bases. The CDR3 has 15 residues. Germline V lookup: CDR1 SGHDT, CDR2 YYEEEE. Written as DNA, the CDR3 is TGTGCCAGCAGCCTGGGATCGACGACGTACGGCGAGCAGTACTTC. Amino acid sequence: CASSLGSTTYGEQYF.

The rearrangement uses TRBV28 and TRBJ1-6; 8 bases match TRBD1. The junction had 4 bases not matched to a gene; V was cut back by 2 bases and J by 7 bases. The CDR3 has 15 residues. The germline V gene encodes CDR1 MDHEN and CDR2 SYDVKM. CDR3: CASSLAQGENSPLHF. The DNA of the CDR3 is TGTGCCAGCAGTTTAGCACAGGGGGAAAATTCACCCCTCCACTTT.

This rearrangement joins TRBV5-1 to TRBJ2-1, with 10 nucleotides matching TRBD1. Germline V gives CDR1 SGHRS, CDR2 YFSETQ. CDR3 length: 15 amino acids. The junction had 6 bases not matched to a gene; V was cut back by 9 bases and J by 0 bases. This CDR3 reads CATGTGESSYNEQFF. The CDR3 DNA follows: TGCGCCACCGGGACAGGGGAAAGCTCCTACAATGAGCAGTTCTTC.

This clone has just a few counts. The V gene is TRBV28, the J gene TRBJ2-5; D perhaps matches TRBD2 (5 bases). Germline V gene lookup returns CDR1 MDHEN and CDR2 SYDVKM. This CDR3 is built from 14 residues. V gave up 6 bases and J gave up 5 bases, with 16 bases separating them. CDR3 in DNA: TGTGCCAGCAGGGCGGCCTCACTAGGGGAGACCCAGTACTTC. Translating it yields CASRAASLGETQYF.

This chain uses TRBV9 with TRBJ1-3; 7 bases fit TRBD1. V dropped 3 bases and J dropped 4; count of bases not matched to a gene: 4. CDR3 length: 14 residues. The V gene's germline CDR1 is SGDLS and CDR2 YYNGEE. The chain's CDR3 is CASSAGQPGNTIYF. CDR3 nucleotide sequence: TGTGCCAGCAGCGCGGGACAGCCGGGAAACACCATATATTTT.

CDR3 loop: CASSPQGTDTQYF. The CDR3 nucleotides are TGTGCCAGCAGCCCACAGGGAACAGATACGCAGTATTTT. The rearrangement links TRBV7-3 to TRBJ2-3; tentative D call: TRBD1 (6 bases). Germline CDR1 SGHTA, CDR2 FQGTGA. The CDR3 loop spans 13 amino acids. Trimming pared 5 bases from V and 3 bases from J, leaving 9 bases between. The variable domain in full, completed from reference TRBV7-3 and TRBJ2-3, reads GAGVSQTPSNKVTEKGKYVELRCDPISGHTALYWYRQSLGQGPEFLIYFQGTGAADDSGLPNDRFFAVRPEGSVSTLKIQRTERGDSAVYLCASSPQGTDTQYFGPGTRLTVL.

This clone was found a few times. The gene calls are TRBV19 and TRBJ1-1, with D tentatively TRBD1 (6 bases). Trimming removed 1 base from V and 6 bases from J, with 9 bases in between. CDR1 LNHDA and CDR2 SQIVND come from the germline V gene (reference sequence). The CDR3 is 13 residues long. In DNA, the CDR3 is TGTGCCAGTAGTATAGTTCCAGGGGCTGAAGCTTTCTTT. The encoded protein is CASSIVPGAEAFF.

The V gene is TRBV7-9, the J gene TRBJ1-2; D might be TRBD1 (6 bases). In germline, CDR1 is SEHNR, CDR2 FQNEAQ (reference sequence). CDR3 length equals 13 residues. Trimming left V 5 bases short and J 5 bases short, with 12 bases between. CDR3 sequence: CASSEGVGYGYTF. In DNA, the CDR3 is TGTGCCAGCAGCGAGGGGGTGGGTTATGGCTACACCTTC.

CDR3 sequence (DNA): TGCGCCAGCAGCCAAGGACAGGGGTTGAACACTGAAGCTTTCTTT. It translates to CASSQGQGLNTEAFF. The gene calls are TRBV4-1 and TRBJ1-1; 8 positions match TRBD1. This CDR3 spans 15 amino acids. V gave up 1 base and J gave up 0 bases; unmatched junction bases: 1. Germline loops: CDR1 MGHRA, CDR2 YSYEKL.

In this sample, this clone turned up a few times. The V call is TRBV7-6, the J call TRBJ2-7; the match to TRBD2 covers 7 bases. This CDR3 is 15 amino acids long. Unmatched junction bases numbered 10, after V lost 5 bases and J lost 3 bases. Germline V CDR1 and CDR2: SGHVS, FNYEAQ. DNA of the CDR3: TGTGCCAGCAGCCGCGATGGCCGGGGGGACTACGAGCAGTACTTC. This gives the protein CASSRDGRGDYEQYF. The full variable domain, completed using reference TRBV7-6 and TRBJ2-7, is GAGVSQSPRYKVTKRGQDVALRCDPISGHVSLYWYRQALGQGPEFLTYFNYEAQQDKSGLPNDRFSAERPEGSISTLTIQRTEQRDSAMYRCASSRDGRGDYEQYFGPGTRLTVT.

V is TRBV6-6 and J is TRBJ2-1; 12 nucleotides align to TRBD2. J gave up 7 bases and V 0 bases, and 1 base lay outside the gene matches. Germline V gene lookup returns CDR1 MNHNY and CDR2 SVGAGI (reference sequence). CDR3 length: 15 amino acids. This CDR3 reads CASSYSLAGGNEQFF. In nucleotides, the CDR3 is TGTGCCAGCAGTTACTCGCTAGCGGGGGGGAATGAGCAGTTCTTC.